The 8 T cell receptor beta chains reported below all come from one sample, sequenced in a study of tissue T cells after allogeneic stem cell transplantation. Data came from immunoSEQ multiplex PCR; TCRdb stores just in-frame clones and leaves some out. The top ten clones hold roughly a quarter of a sample with 3,200 or so clones, 43% of them seen once. Time point of the sample: mouse harvest day 14 after allogeneic transplant. The graft held 10^6 splenic CD5+ T cells and 10^7 T-cell-depleted bone marrow cells. The sequenced sample consisted of gut tissue. The receptors were sampled from a female BALB/c mouse given C57BL/6 T cells with graft-versus-host disease after an allogeneic hematopoietic cell transplant.

Remarks on this clone: The genes are named according to mouse. The CDR3 end is not reached by the read, which stops 1 residue before it; the germline J gene fills it in. The rearrangement joins TRBV3 to TRBJ2-5, with D perhaps TRBD2 (6 bases). CDR1 and CDR2 (germline): SNHLY, FYNGKV (reference sequence). This CDR3 has 13 amino acids. Trimming removed 2 bases from V and 3 bases from J, with 6 bases in between. The CDR3 DNA, read in part, is TGTGCCAGCAGCTTAACTGGGCAAGACACCCAGTAC. It translates to CASSLTGQDTQY. The CDR3 reads in full as CASSLTGQDTQYF.

The table lists this clone with a few counts. Gene names denote mouse genes. The read ends 1 residue before the CDR3 terminus; that terminus is restored from the germline J gene. The chain uses TRBV26 and TRBJ2-7, with 8 bases fitting TRBD2. V trimming: 4 bases; J trimming: 4 bases; junction bases outside the gene matches: 9. Germline values: CDR1 KGHPV, CDR2 FQNQEV (reference sequence). This CDR3 comprises 15 residues. The DNA read from the CDR3 is TGTGCCAGCAGTCCAGAACTGGGGGTGCCATATGAACAGTAC. This sequence encodes CASSPELGVPYEQY. In full, the CDR3 reads CASSPELGVPYEQYF.

Concerning this clone: Mouse gene names apply. Read sequence stops 1 residue before the CDR3 end, and the germline J gene provides the missing end. This chain joins TRBV26 and TRBJ2-2, with D possibly TRBD1 on 5 matching bases. Trimming left V 7 bases short and J 13 bases short, with 22 bases between. CDR1 and CDR2 from the germline V gene are KGHPV and FQNQEV (reference sequence). The CDR3 sequence is 14 residues long. The DNA read from the CDR3 is TGTGCCAGCACCCGGACAAATTCTGGAACTACGCTCTAC. Protein: CASTRTNSGTTLY. The complete CDR3 reads CASTRTNSGTTLYF.

Sample share makes this clone large. Gene names are the mouse ones. The read terminates 1 residue before the CDR3 end, so the remaining end is supplied by the germline J gene. V and J are TRBV29 and TRBJ1-5; D might be TRBD1 (6 bases). Germline assignment: CDR1 MSHET and CDR2 SYDVDS. V dropped 5 bases and J dropped 0 bases, with 11 bases sitting between them. CDR3 length: 15 residues. CDR3 DNA, as far as it was read: TGTGCTAGCAGTACCGGGACATATAACAACCAGGCTCCGCTT. Translated, it gives CASSTGTYNNQAPL. Given in full, the CDR3 is CASSTGTYNNQAPLF.

In the case of this clone: Gene names follow the mouse nomenclature. The CDR3 goes on 1 residue after the read ends, and that part is filled in from the germline J gene. The V call is TRBV13-2, the J call TRBJ2-5; the D gene is possibly TRBD1 (6 bases). Germline V gene data show CDR1 as NNHNN and CDR2 as SYGAGS (reference sequence). V dropped 3 bases and J dropped 2 bases, with 10 bases sitting between them. The CDR3 has 14 residues. CDR3 in amino acids: CASGARGGQDTQYF. The sequenced part of the CDR3 DNA is TGTGCCAGCGGTGCCAGGGGTGGCCAAGACACCCAGTAC.

Worth noting for this clone: Gene names denote mouse genes. The CDR3 end is not reached by the read, which stops 1 residue before it; the germline J gene fills it in. The chain links TRBV20 to TRBJ2-1, with D maybe TRBD1 (5 bases). Germline V gene sequence: CDR1 GFQATS, CDR2 STVNSAI. The CDR3 runs 13 residues. The V end was cut by 6 bases, the J end by 4 bases, with 13 bases between. CDR3: CGAAGRFYAEQFF. The sequenced CDR3 bases are TGTGGTGCAGCAGGGAGATTTTATGCTGAGCAGTTC.

Points on this clone: Mouse gene names apply. The read ends 1 residue early relative to the CDR3; the germline J gene fills the gap. The V and J genes are TRBV12-2 and TRBJ2-1; 11 bases fit TRBD2. This CDR3 contains 14 residues. Germline CDR1 and CDR2: SGHLS and HYDKME. Trimming took 3 bases from V and 4 from J; bases not matched to a gene: 1. CDR3 DNA (partial): TGTGCCAGCTCTTGGGACTGGGGGTATGCTGAGCAGTTC. Its protein product is CASSWDWGYAEQF. The entire CDR3 protein is CASSWDWGYAEQFF.

This clone has a handful of counts. Mouse germline and gene names are used. The sequenced fragment ends 1 residue before the CDR3 boundary, so the rest is inferred from the germline J gene. The V and J genes are TRBV26 and TRBJ1-3; maybe TRBD1 (5 bases). Trimming left V 1 base short and J 0 bases short, with 10 bases between. CDR3 length: 16 residues. In germline, CDR1 is KGHPV, CDR2 FQNQEV (reference sequence). The CDR3 DNA, read in part, is TGTGCCAGCAGTCTGTGGCAGGGAAATTCTGGAAATACGCTCTAT. The encoded protein is CASSLWQGNSGNTLY. The whole CDR3 is CASSLWQGNSGNTLYF.